Shown below are 18 T cell receptor beta chains from a single sample sequenced in a study of T cell repertoires in cytomegalovirus infection. No antigen has been identified for these receptors. TCRdb recomputed calls from the reads with MiXCR, one row per CDR3 protein. The sample has approximately 910,000 distinct CDR3 sequences, less than 40% seen once. Sequences were derived from cultured CD8+ T cells from PBMCs, sampled from culture after CMV antigen stimulation. Receptors originate from a human donor in good health (CMV status not recorded). Some clones in this sample may be carry-over from other donors' samples.

The chain employs TRBV7-9 and TRBJ1-1; weak D call: TRBD1 (5 bases). V shed 5 bases and J shed 6 bases, with 13 bases lying between them. This CDR3 contains 13 residues. Germline loops: CDR1 SEHNR, CDR2 FQNEAQ (reference sequence). The CDR3 coding sequence is TGTGCCAGCAGCGCCGGGACGAGAGCTGAAGCTTTCTTT. As protein: CASSAGTRAEAFF. The full variable domain, in which reference TRBV7-9 and TRBJ1-1 provide the parts outside the CDR3, is DTGVSQNPRHKITKRGQNVTFRCDPISEHNRLYWYRQTLGQGPEFLTYFQNEAQLEKSRLLSDRFSAERPKGSFSTLEIQRTEQGDSAMYLCASSAGTRAEAFFGQGTRLTVV.

The rearrangement joins TRBV28 to TRBJ1-2; possible D gene TRBD1, 5 bases. The CDR3 is made up of 15 amino acids. Germline CDR1 is MDHEN and CDR2 is SYDVKM. V was pared by 4 bases and J by 2 bases, with 14 bases between. In DNA, the CDR3 is TGTGCCAGCAGTTGGTCGTACAGGAGGAACTATGGCTACACCTTC. Translation: CASSWSYRRNYGYTF.

The chain is built from TRBV5-1 and TRBJ2-7, with a tentative D call TRBD1 (7 bases). CDR1 is SGHRS and CDR2 is YFSETQ in the germline V gene. V lost 3 bases to trimming and J lost 1 base, with 14 bases between them. The CDR3 consists of 15 residues. In DNA form, the CDR3 reads TGCGCCAGCAGCTATGAGACAGGGAGGTCCTACGAGCAGTACTTC. Protein: CASSYETGRSYEQYF.

This rearrangement joins TRBV25-1 to TRBJ2-5; 9 positions agree with TRBD1. This CDR3 spans 16 amino acids. Trimming cost V 5 bases and J 2 bases; bases outside gene matches: 9. CDR1 MGHDK and CDR2 SYGVNS come from the germline V gene. The DNA of the CDR3 is TGTGCCAGCAGTACCCAAGAACAGGGGGCGCAAGAGACCCAGTACTTC. This codes for CASSTQEQGAQETQYF.

The rearrangement links TRBV5-6 to TRBJ1-2; D remains ambiguous. From germline, CDR1 is SGHDT and CDR2 YYEEEE. The germline V and J ends were trimmed by 3 bases and 6 bases, with 6 bases remaining between them. The CDR3 is 11 amino acids. CDR3: CASSSVNGYTF. The CDR3, as DNA: TGTGCCAGCAGCTCCGTCAATGGCTACACCTTC. The full variable domain, with the rest looked up from reference TRBV5-6 and TRBJ1-2, is DAGVTQSPTHLIKTRGQQVTLRCSPKSGHDTVSWYQQALGQGPQFIFQYYEEEERQRGNFPDRFSGHQFPNYSSELNVNALLLGDSALYLCASSSVNGYTFGSGTRLTVV.

Comments on this clonotype: An end of the junction differs from the germline gene, which may be a read error. This sequence joins TRBV5-3 and TRBJ2-2; TRBD2 might be the D (7 bases). TRBV5-3 is an ORF for which the function is uncertain. The CDR3 sequence is 19 residues long. The chain's CDR3 is CASSFNPRGAGTNTGELFF. The CDR3 bases are TGTGCCAGCAGCTTTAACCCACGGGGGGCAGGCACGAACACCGGGGAGCTGTTTTTT.

This clonotype has ten or more counts. The V and J genes are TRBV7-8 and TRBJ1-6, with a weak D call TRBD1 (5 bases). V was pared by 5 bases and J by 0 bases, with 11 bases between. Germline lookup yields CDR1 SGHVS and CDR2 FQNEAQ. The CDR3 length is 16 residues. The DNA for the CDR3 is TGTGCCAGCAGCCCACGGCAGGGCTCCTATAATTCACCCCTCCACTTT. As protein: CASSPRQGSYNSPLHF.

This clonotype showed up just a few times. This sequence joins TRBV7-9 and TRBJ2-3, with 9 bases that match TRBD2. Germline trimming cut 0 bases from V and 1 base from J; bases unmatched to any gene: 11. From germline, CDR1 is SEHNR and CDR2 FQNEAQ (reference sequence). The CDR3 is made up of 19 amino acids. The CDR3 DNA reads TGTGCCAGCAGCTTAGCGGTCCGGCTAGCGGGGTACGGCACAGATACGCAGTATTTT. Protein product: CASSLAVRLAGYGTDTQYF.

This clonotype appeared a few times. The rearrangement links TRBV4-1 to TRBJ2-7, with D unresolved. This CDR3 is 17 amino acids long. Germline CDR1 MGHRA, CDR2 YSYEKL. V gave up 1 base and J gave up 2 bases, with 18 bases separating them. CDR3 residues: CASSQGPGPANPYEQYF. CDR3 sequence (DNA): TGCGCCAGCAGCCAAGGCCCCGGCCCAGCGAATCCCTACGAGCAGTACTTC.

V usage is TRBV27 and J usage is TRBJ1-5; TRBD1 matches 7 bases. The CDR3 extends over 17 amino acids. Losses at the gene ends were 6 bases for V and 4 bases for J; bases not matched to a gene: 15. The germline V gene has CDR1 MNHEY and CDR2 SMNVEV (reference sequence). This CDR3 reads CASSPASTGQKNQPQHF. The CDR3 nucleotides read TGTGCCAGCAGCCCCGCCTCCACGGGACAGAAGAATCAGCCCCAGCATTTT.

This sequence joins TRBV2 and TRBJ1-3, with 9 bases identical to TRBD1. Germline assignment: CDR1 SNHLY and CDR2 FYNNEI. The CDR3 length is 17 residues. V trimming: 5 bases; J trimming: 2 bases; junction bases outside the gene matches: 10. The CDR3 spells CASSNEQGAVTGNTIYF. CDR3 nucleotides: TGTGCCAGCAGTAACGAACAGGGGGCTGTAACTGGAAACACCATATATTTT.

This clonotype was seen at least ten times. The rearrangement joins TRBV7-8 to TRBJ2-5; maybe TRBD1 (5 bases). Germline CDR1 and CDR2: SGHVS and FQNEAQ. Trimming took 5 bases from V and 2 from J, leaving 12 bases between them. CDR3 size: 14 residues. The CDR3 spells CASSDADRQETQYF. The CDR3 bases are TGTGCCAGCAGCGACGCCGACAGACAAGAGACCCAGTACTTC.

V gene TRBV15 combines with J gene TRBJ2-3; TRBD1 aligns across 9 bases. Trimming removed 3 bases from V and 6 bases from J; junction bases left unmatched: 7. CDR1 is LNHNV and CDR2 is YYDKDF in the germline V gene (reference sequence). The CDR3 runs to 15 residues. In DNA, the CDR3 is TGTGCCACCAGCAGCCCGGGACAGGGTGACGATACGCAGTATTTT. Amino acid sequence: CATSSPGQGDDTQYF.

This clonotype was recorded a few times. The chain joins TRBV7-6 to TRBJ2-1, with no clear D. There are 13 residues in the CDR3. The V end was cut by 6 bases, the J end by 4 bases, with 10 bases between. Germline CDR1 is SGHVS and CDR2 is FNYEAQ. The CDR3: CASSSKIYNEQFF. The CDR3 coding sequence is TGTGCCAGCAGTAGCAAGATATACAATGAGCAGTTCTTC.

This chain connects TRBV2 to TRBJ1-5, with TRBD1 identical over 9 bases. The germline V gene has CDR1 SNHLY and CDR2 FYNNEI. CDR3 length: 16 amino acids. V lost 6 bases to trimming and J lost 1 base; unmatched junction nucleotides: 7. CDR3 in DNA: TGTGCCAGCAGACAAACGGGACAGGGCAGCAATCAGCCCCAGCATTTT. It translates to CASRQTGQGSNQPQHF.

This clonotype was detected only a few times. The rearrangement joins TRBV28 to TRBJ2-5, with D tentatively TRBD1 (5 bases). The CDR3 is made up of 14 amino acids. In germline, CDR1 is MDHEN, CDR2 SYDVKM. Trimming removed 2 bases at V and 5 bases at J, with 12 bases between. CDR3 bases: TGTGCCAGCAGTTTACGTCAGGGCTTGGAGACCCAGTACTTC. Protein product: CASSLRQGLETQYF.

This clonotype was counted at least ten times. The V and J genes are TRBV7-9 and TRBJ1-1, with 7 positions matching TRBD1. Germline V gene lookup returns CDR1 SEHNR and CDR2 FQNEAQ (reference sequence). The V and J ends lost 6 bases and 5 bases, in that order; junction bases with no gene match: 15. This CDR3 spans 16 amino acids. CDR3 DNA: TGTGCCAGCAGTTCGAACAGGGGCGCGGGAGATACTGAAGCTTTCTTT. Translated, it gives CASSSNRGAGDTEAFF.

This clonotype has just a few counts. The chain carries TRBV7-9 and TRBJ2-7; perhaps TRBD2 as D (6 bases). This CDR3 region has 15 residues. CDR1 and CDR2 (germline): SEHNR, FQNEAQ (reference sequence). V gave up 1 base and J gave up 6 bases, with 16 bases separating them. The CDR3 nucleotides are TGTGCCAGCAGCTTAGTGGTGCTGGGGGAGGTCGAGCAGTACTTC. Translating it yields CASSLVVLGEVEQYF. The whole variable domain, filled in from reference TRBV7-9 and TRBJ2-7, reads DTGVSQNPRHKITKRGQNVTFRCDPISEHNRLYWYRQTLGQGPEFLTYFQNEAQLEKSRLLSDRFSAERPKGSFSTLEIQRTEQGDSAMYLCASSLVVLGEVEQYFGPGTRLTVT.